The clone carrying this T cell receptor beta chain was observed once. What it binds is unknown. Assay: immunoSEQ multiplex PCR; the TCRdb copy retains only in-frame clones and omits some. The table has roughly 96,000 clones, roughly 90% seen once. The source of the sample is a study of T cell responses to AZD1222 COVID-19 vaccine. The study's findings and limits: Spike was spanned by vaccine-associated CD4 TCRs, with dominance at 160-218 and 743-854. Spike-specific TCRs gained breadth and depth after people received two AZD1222 doses.

The source material was peripheral blood, sampled 28 days after the second AZD1222 dose. The clonotype was recovered from an adult who received the AZD1222 COVID-19 vaccine.

The CDR3 loop reads CARQPISGELFF. For the CDR3, the DNA is TGCGCCAGGCAGCCGATCTCCGGGGAGCTGTTTTTT. J is TRBJ2-2 and V is TRBV23-1; D is uncertain. TRBV23-1 carries the ORF label, with uncertain function. Trimming removed 9 bases from V and 6 bases from J, with 11 bases in between. This CDR3 comprises 12 residues.